The entry below gives a single T cell receptor beta chain sequence along with its context. A read error may produce the germline difference seen at one junction end. The authors built TCR beta libraries using iRepertoire HTBI primers and Arm-PCR of CDR3 regions. One entry per CDR3 protein results from TCRdb running MiXCR on the multiplex PCR reads. This repertoire shows 350,000 to 400,000 distinct CDR3 sequences, under 20% found once; its top ten account for 20% to 25%. This entry belongs to a study of regulatory T cells in long-lasting Graves disease. Indicated time point: newly diagnosed GD, antithyroid drugs for less than 3 months. From PBMCs, RNA was extracted and then used to make the TCR library. Germline assignment: CDR1 LNHDA and CDR2 SQIVND (reference sequence). The CDR3 totals 14 residues. Separately, the same data were catalogued under a study of T cells in Graves' hyperthyroidism and ophthalmopathy.

The starting material was peripheral blood mononuclear cells (PBMCs), obtained at new diagnosis, from a patient treated with antithyroid drugs. The clonotype comes from a woman between 18 and 30 years old with Graves disease. This chain connects TRBV19 to TRBJ1-1; 7 bases line up with TRBD1. The CDR3 loop reads CASSIQGWSTEAFF. Here the CDR3 DNA reads TGTGCCAGCAGTATACAGGGGTGGAGCACTGAAGCTTTCTTT.